The 5 T cell receptor beta chains listed next were all sequenced from one sample in a study of blood T cells in healthy people across ages. A second PCR of 7 to 11 cycles used a sample-barcoded 5' primer and a J-beta primer mix. TCRdb re-derived calls from the 5' RACE reads in MiXCR, one entry per CDR3 protein. Of around 1,500,000 distinct CDR3 sequences listed, under 30% are singletons. The specimen was blood. These receptors all come from a woman aged 25 to 39 in good health.

This clonotype was counted many times. Its ends do not fully match the called genes, so a read error is possible. The genes are TRBV12-3 or TRBV12-4 and TRBJ2-1, with 7 nucleotides matching TRBD2. This CDR3 comprises 13 residues. The CDR3, as DNA: TGTGCCAGCAGTCTAGCGGTGGGAGGAGAGCAGTTCTTC. Translating gives CASSLAVGGEQFF.

This clonotype was found many times. The CDR3 reads CASSVAREETQYF. The CDR3 DNA sequence: TGTGCCAGCAGCGTAGCCAGGGAAGAGACCCAGTACTTC. The chain links TRBV9 to TRBJ2-5; D may be TRBD1 (5 bases). Germline V gives CDR1 SGDLS, CDR2 YYNGEE. The CDR3 is 13 amino acids. Trimming stripped 0 bases from V and 3 bases from J, with 6 bases between.

A note on this clonotype: One end of the junction is discordant with germline, which a read error may explain. The rearrangement links TRBV4-3 to TRBJ2-4, with D possibly being TRBD1 (6 bases). CDR1 and CDR2 (germline): LGHNA, YSLEER. The CDR3 covers 14 residues. This CDR3 reads CASSQRTELNIRYF. CDR3 nucleotide sequence: TGCGCCAGCAGCCAGAGGACAGAATTGAACATTCGGTACTTC.

This rearrangement joins TRBV7-9 to TRBJ1-2, with TRBD1 matching 10 bases. The CDR3 is 17 amino acids. The germline CDR1 and CDR2 sequences are SEHNR and FQNEAQ (reference sequence). The V and J ends lost 5 bases and 7 bases, in that order; junction bases with no gene match: 16. CDR3: CASSRSRQGAMDGGYTF. CDR3 DNA sequence: TGTGCCAGCAGCAGATCCCGACAGGGGGCGATGGACGGTGGCTACACCTTC.

As to this clonotype: At one of its ends the junction is not consistent with the germline gene, which may arise from a read error. The gene calls are TRBV7-3 and TRBJ2-3; 8 bases line up with TRBD2. Germline CDR1 reads SGHTA; CDR2 reads FQGTGA. This CDR3 has 16 amino acids. The CDR3 spells CASSLLGGAGTDTQYF. The DNA for the CDR3 is TGTGCCAGCAGCTTACTCGGGGGGGCCGGCACGGATACGCAGTATTTT.